Listed below are T cell receptor beta chains from one sample, sequenced in a study of OX40 agonist ivuxolimab in advanced cancers. TCRdb's table, derived via immunoSEQ multiplex PCR, lists solely in-frame clones and lacks some. The top ten hold roughly 5% of the sample, which has tens of thousands of clones, about 90% seen once. The starting material was CD4+ or CD8+ T cells sorted from blood, obtained in a trial of the OX40 agonist ivuxolimab. Source of these receptors: an adult with an advanced solid tumor such as melanoma, head and neck, liver or kidney cancer. Both conserved end residues are part of each CDR3. Fields, in order: D gene, J gene, clone size, V gene, CDR3 protein, CDR3 DNA. D genes are given only for firm matches. The size of a clone is reported for some rows only, either as once, few or many, or as a class for expanded clones.

NA TRBJ2-7 NA TRBV28 CASSLNLRTYEQYF TGTGCCAGCAGTTTAAACCTACGTACCTACGAGCAGTACTTC
NA TRBJ1-3 NA TRBV14 CASSLATGNTIYF TGTGCCAGCAGCCTCGCGACTGGAAACACCATATATTTT
NA TRBJ2-5 once TRBV15 CATSRPGAQETQYF TGTGCCACCAGCAGGCCGGGGGCCCAAGAGACCCAGTACTTC
TRBD1 TRBJ2-2 NA TRBV4-1 CASKRQGSGELFF TGCGCCAGCAAAAGACAGGGGTCCGGGGAGCTGTTTTTT
NA TRBJ2-1 once TRBV10-3 CAISEFGETGGNEQFF TGTGCCATCAGTGAGTTTGGTGAGACAGGAGGCAATGAGCAGTTCTTC
TRBD2 TRBJ2-1 once TRBV5-1 CASSATEGLAGVGEQFF TGCGCCAGCAGCGCGACGGAGGGACTAGCGGGAGTTGGTGAGCAGTTCTTC
NA TRBJ2-3 NA TRBV30 CAWSLETDTQYF TGTGCCTGGAGTTTAGAGACAGATACGCAGTATTTT
NA TRBJ1-5 NA TRBV4-3 CASSQATAGDQPQHF TGCGCCAGCAGCCAAGCGACAGCTGGGGATCAGCCCCAGCATTTT
NA TRBJ1-6 NA TRBV4-1 CASSQDRGGTSPLHF TGCGCCAGCAGCCAAGATCGTGGGGGGACTTCACCCCTCCACTTT
TRBD2 TRBJ2-1 NA TRBV5-1 CASSLTSGYNEQFF TGCGCCAGCAGCTTGACTAGCGGTTACAATGAGCAGTTCTTC
NA TRBJ1-1 NA TRBV11-2 CASSLEFGRMNTEAFF TGTGCCAGCAGCTTAGAATTCGGGCGGATGAACACTGAAGCTTTCTTT
NA TRBJ1-2 NA TRBV10-3 CATRREGYGYTF TGTGCCACCCGGAGAGAGGGGTATGGCTACACCTTC
NA TRBJ2-3 NA TRBV9 CASSVVGVYTDTQYF TGTGCCAGCAGCGTAGTGGGAGTTTACACAGATACGCAGTATTTT
TRBD2 TRBJ2-5 NA TRBV5-5 CASRTGTREETQYF TGTGCCAGCAGGACCGGGACTAGAGAGGAGACCCAGTACTTC
NA TRBJ1-2 NA TRBV5-4 CASSFSGRDNYGYTF TGTGCCAGCAGCTTCTCAGGGAGGGATAACTATGGCTACACCTTC
TRBD1 TRBJ1-1 NA TRBV14 CASSQADRGNTEAFF TGTGCCAGCAGCCAAGCCGACAGGGGGAACACTGAAGCTTTCTTT
NA TRBJ2-7 few TRBV10-3 CAISESIQGWSEQYF TGTGCCATCAGTGAGTCGATTCAGGGGTGGAGCGAGCAGTACTTC
NA TRBJ2-2 few TRBV11-2 CASSYNRDRGFTGELFF TGTGCCAGCAGCTACAACAGGGATAGGGGGTTCACCGGGGAGCTGTTTTTT
NA TRBJ2-5 NA TRBV7-9 CASSRQVKSRVMETQYF TGTGCCAGCAGCCGACAGGTTAAATCACGAGTAATGGAGACCCAGTACTTC
NA TRBJ2-7 NA TRBV2 CASSESTLCF TGTGCCAGCAGTGAAAGTACTCTGTGCTTC
NA TRBJ2-3 NA TRBV5-1 CASSTQGSTDTQYF TGCGCCAGCAGCACACAGGGTAGCACAGATACGCAGTATTTT
TRBD1 TRBJ1-2 NA TRBV7-2 CASSLDRASLYGYTF TGTGCCAGCAGTCTCGACAGGGCAAGCCTTTATGGCTACACCTTC
NA TRBJ1-1 NA TRBV5-1 CASSLTGKTEAFF TGCGCCAGCAGCTTGACAGGGAAAACTGAAGCTTTCTTT
TRBD1 TRBJ1-5 NA TRBV10-1 CASRLRDRAGSRPQHF TGCGCCAGCAGGCTCCGGGACAGGGCGGGGTCGAGGCCCCAGCATTTT
TRBD1 TRBJ1-6 NA TRBV6-1 CASGTGSVSPLHF TGTGCCAGCGGGACAGGGAGTGTATCACCCCTCCACTTT
TRBD1 TRBJ1-3 NA TRBV7-2 CASSPRQGNSGNTIYF TGTGCCAGCAGCCCCAGACAGGGAAACTCTGGAAACACCATATATTTT
NA TRBJ1-5 few TRBV15 CATSRDRSQPQHF TGTGCCACCAGCAGAGATAGGAGTCAGCCCCAGCATTTT
NA TRBJ1-2 NA TRBV7-3 CASSLGGTANYGYTF TGTGCCAGCAGCTTAGGCGGTACAGCGAACTATGGCTACACCTTC
NA TRBJ1-2 few TRBV19 CASSMAGSGYTF TGTGCCAGTAGTATGGCAGGTAGCGGTTACACCTTC
NA TRBJ2-3 NA TRBV5-6 CASSLLAGDTQYF TGTGCCAGCAGCCTACTTGCCGGAGATACGCAGTATTTT
NA TRBJ2-7 NA TRBV6-1 CASSPNWGAEQYF TGTGCCAGCAGTCCAAACTGGGGCGCAGAGCAGTACTTC
NA TRBJ2-7 once TRBV6-5 CASRPDSASEYF TGTGCCAGCAGGCCGGACAGCGCATCCGAGTACTTC
NA TRBJ2-7 NA TRBV18 CASSPPTRYEQYF TGTGCCAGCTCACCACCGACCAGGTACGAGCAGTACTTC
TRBD1 TRBJ2-7 NA TRBV10-1 CASSATGGYEQYF TGCGCCAGCAGTGCTACAGGGGGCTACGAGCAGTACTTC
NA TRBJ1-1 few TRBV11-2 CASSGDNMNTEAFF TGTGCCAGCAGCGGGGACAACATGAACACTGAAGCTTTCTTT
TRBD1 TRBJ2-7 NA TRBV5-1 CASSLDRGREQYF TGCGCCAGCAGCTTGGACAGGGGAAGGGAGCAGTACTTC
TRBD2 TRBJ2-1 once TRBV7-2 CASSPRIGLAGNQFF TGTGCCAGCAGCCCCAGAATAGGACTAGCGGGAAATCAGTTCTTC
TRBD2 TRBJ2-5 once TRBV12-5 CASGLAGASGSQETQYF TGTGCTAGTGGTTTGGCTGGGGCTAGCGGGTCACAAGAGACCCAGTACTTC
NA TRBJ2-1 NA TRBV6-5 CASSSLILKNEQFF TGTGCCAGCAGTAGTTTGATTCTTAAAAATGAGCAGTTCTTC
TRBD1 TRBJ2-1 NA TRBV6-1 CASSGGKTGSDEQFF TGTGCCAGCAGTGGTGGAAAGACAGGGTCGGATGAGCAGTTCTTC
NA TRBJ2-2 once TRBV5-1 CASSLVSPNTGELFF TGCGCCAGCAGCTTGGTATCACCTAACACCGGGGAGCTGTTTTTT
NA TRBJ2-3 NA TRBV4-2 CASSHSLTIDTQYF TGTGCCAGCAGCCACTCCTTGACGATAGATACGCAGTATTTT
TRBD1 TRBJ1-4 NA TRBV9 CASSGGTGIEKLFF TGTGCCAGCAGCGGCGGGACAGGGATAGAAAAACTGTTTTTT
NA TRBJ2-3 NA TRBV28 CASGDYSTDTQYF TGTGCCAGCGGAGACTACTCCACAGATACGCAGTATTTT
NA TRBJ2-4 NA TRBV20-1 CSAKTSLDQYF TGCAGTGCTAAAACCTCATTAGATCAGTACTTC
TRBD1 TRBJ1-2 NA TRBV19 CASTGGAVGYTF TGTGCCAGTACAGGGGGCGCAGTTGGCTACACCTTC
NA TRBJ2-7 NA TRBV7-9 CASSLPGTGSYEQYF TGTGCCAGCAGCCTGCCCGGGACGGGGTCCTACGAGCAGTACTTC
TRBD1 TRBJ2-1 NA TRBV29-1 CSVNPQGASEQFF TGCAGCGTCAACCCTCAGGGGGCCAGTGAGCAGTTCTTC
NA TRBJ1-6 NA TRBV9 CVSSVDSLRGSPLHF TGTGTCAGCAGCGTAGATAGTTTGAGGGGTTCACCCCTCCACTTT
NA TRBJ2-2 NA TRBV30 CAGPRGYSGELFF TGTGCCGGTCCCCGGGGGTACAGCGGGGAGCTGTTTTTT
NA TRBJ2-1 NA TRBV28 CASSKRDGRTYNEQFF TGTGCCAGCAGTAAAAGGGACGGACGTACCTACAATGAGCAGTTCTTC
NA TRBJ1-4 few TRBV15 CATRRDIRGNEKLFF TGTGCCACCAGAAGGGATATTCGGGGAAACGAAAAACTGTTTTTT